This T cell receptor (beta chain) was obtained from a study of T cells in Graves' hyperthyroidism and ophthalmopathy. Authors of the study amplified TCR beta CDR3 regions from RNA transcripts. A set of HTBI primers served as the primers for a first-round RT-PCR of the TCR CDR3. TCRdb analysed the multiplex PCR reads with MiXCR anew, one entry per CDR3 protein. The sample lists 550,000 to 650,000 distinct CDR3 sequences, approximately 14% seen once, with 5.8% in the top ten. Findings of the study overall: The authors' 13 V-J model separated ophthalmopathy from stable hyperthyroidism.

Regarding this clonotype: No antigen is known for it. Possible read error: a much larger clone is one base away.

Each patient was aged 18 to 65 and had newly diagnosed hyperthyroidism of under 2 months' duration. Clinical symptoms, serum thyroxine and TRAb, thyroid ultrasound and orbital computed tomography together formed the diagnostic basis. CDR1 and CDR2 from the germline V gene are LGHDT and YNNKEL (reference sequence). The CDR3 covers 12 residues. This TCR derives from a woman in her thirties with Graves' hyperthyroidism that later progressed to Graves' ophthalmopathy. The sequenced sample was blood. The chain uses TRBV3-1 and TRBJ2-1; 8 bases are a match to TRBD1. CDR3 in DNA: TGTGTCAGCAGCGAACCGGGACAGGACCAGTTCTTC. Its protein is CVSSEPGQDQFF.